The clone carrying this T cell receptor beta chain has a count of ten or more. What it binds is unknown. This sample was taken from a study of regulatory T cells in long-lasting Graves disease. CDR1 is SGHAT and CDR2 is FQNNGV in the germline V gene. The CDR3 has 14 amino acids. Trimming took off 6 bases at V and 1 base at J, with 12 bases between the two ends. Overall study findings and caveats: There were preferences for TRBV28, TRBJ1-2 and TRBJ2-5 in persistent disease.

Arm-PCR with iRepertoire HTBI primers amplified the CDR3 regions for these TCR beta libraries. TCRdb used MiXCR to reprocess the multiplex PCR reads, holding one entry per CDR3 protein. This sample carries about 620,000 distinct CDR3 sequences, 15% to 20% of them seen once, and the ten largest clones take 18%. The time point here: newly diagnosed GD, antithyroid drugs for less than 3 months. After RNA was extracted from PBMCs, the TCR library was made from it. Diagnosis followed American Thyroid Association guidelines for Graves' disease. The same data also contributed to another study, on T cells in Graves' hyperthyroidism and ophthalmopathy. As reported in that work: Among clonotypes expanded in thyroid above 0.001, most were also found in blood.

Sample: peripheral blood mononuclear cells (PBMCs), taken at new diagnosis, from a patient treated with antithyroid drugs. V is TRBV11-2 and J is TRBJ1-1; no clear D gene. This clonotype originated in a woman younger than 45 with Graves disease. The DNA for the CDR3 is TGTGCCAGCAGAAATCCGACCGAGAACACTGAAGCTTTCTTT. Residues: CASRNPTENTEAFF.